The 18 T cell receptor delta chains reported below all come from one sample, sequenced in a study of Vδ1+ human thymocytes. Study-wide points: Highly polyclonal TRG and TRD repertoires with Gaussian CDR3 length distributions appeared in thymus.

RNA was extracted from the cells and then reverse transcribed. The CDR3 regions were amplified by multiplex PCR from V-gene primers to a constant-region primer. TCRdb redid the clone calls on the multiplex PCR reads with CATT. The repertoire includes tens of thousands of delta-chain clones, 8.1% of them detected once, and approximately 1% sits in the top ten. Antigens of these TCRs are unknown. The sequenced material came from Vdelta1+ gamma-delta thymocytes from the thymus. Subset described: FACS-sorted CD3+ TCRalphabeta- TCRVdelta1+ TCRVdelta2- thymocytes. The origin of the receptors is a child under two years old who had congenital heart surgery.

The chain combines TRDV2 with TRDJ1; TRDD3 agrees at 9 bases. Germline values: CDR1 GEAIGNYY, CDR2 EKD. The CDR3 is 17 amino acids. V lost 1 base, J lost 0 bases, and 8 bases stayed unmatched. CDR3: CACDTGLGDLYTDKLIF. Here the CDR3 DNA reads TGTGCCTGTGACACGGGACTGGGGGACTTGTACACCGATAAACTCATCTTT.

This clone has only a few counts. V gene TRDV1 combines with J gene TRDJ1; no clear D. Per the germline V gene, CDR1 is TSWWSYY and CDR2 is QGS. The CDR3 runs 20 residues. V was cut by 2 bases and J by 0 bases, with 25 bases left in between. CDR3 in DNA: TGTGCTCTTGGGGAAGAGTCCCTGATCAGAAGGGAGGCTAACACCGATAAACTCATCTTT. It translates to CALGEESLIRREANTDKLIF.

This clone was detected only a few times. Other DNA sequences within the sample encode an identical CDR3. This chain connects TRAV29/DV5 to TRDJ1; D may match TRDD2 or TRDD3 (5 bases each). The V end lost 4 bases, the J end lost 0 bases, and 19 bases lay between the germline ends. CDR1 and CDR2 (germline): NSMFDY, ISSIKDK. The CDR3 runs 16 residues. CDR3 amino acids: CAAVLHTAPDTDKLIF. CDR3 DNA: TGTGCAGCAGTCCTTCATACGGCCCCTGACACCGATAAACTCATCTTT.

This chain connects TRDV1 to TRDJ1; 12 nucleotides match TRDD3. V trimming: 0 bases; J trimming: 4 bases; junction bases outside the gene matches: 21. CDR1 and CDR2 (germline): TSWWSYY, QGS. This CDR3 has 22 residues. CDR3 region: CALGELSDFLPTGGYLHDKLIF. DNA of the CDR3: TGTGCTCTTGGGGAACTTAGTGACTTCCTACCCACTGGGGGATACCTCCACGATAAACTCATCTTT.

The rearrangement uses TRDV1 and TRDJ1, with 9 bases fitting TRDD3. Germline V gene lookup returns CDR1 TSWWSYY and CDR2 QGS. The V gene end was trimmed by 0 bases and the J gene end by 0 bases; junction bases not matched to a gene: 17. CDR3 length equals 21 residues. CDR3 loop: CALGELPSPPYWGTYTDKLIF. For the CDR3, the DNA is TGTGCTCTTGGGGAACTACCTTCCCCCCCGTACTGGGGGACTTACACCGATAAACTCATCTTT.

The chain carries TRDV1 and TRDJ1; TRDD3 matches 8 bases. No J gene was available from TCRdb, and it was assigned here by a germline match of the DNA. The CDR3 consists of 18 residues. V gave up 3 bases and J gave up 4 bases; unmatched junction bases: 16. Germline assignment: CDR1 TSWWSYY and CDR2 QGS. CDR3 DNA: TGTGCTCTTGGGGATCTTACGCGGTGGGGGATGAAAAGCGATAAACTCATCTTT. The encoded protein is CALGDLTRWGMKSDKLIF.

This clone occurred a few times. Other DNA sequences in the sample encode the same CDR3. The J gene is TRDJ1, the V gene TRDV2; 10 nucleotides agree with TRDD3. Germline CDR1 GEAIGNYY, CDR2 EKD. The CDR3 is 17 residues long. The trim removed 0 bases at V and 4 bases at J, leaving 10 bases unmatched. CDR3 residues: CACDTQPQTGGFDKLIF. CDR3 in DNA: TGTGCCTGTGACACCCAGCCTCAAACTGGGGGATTCGATAAACTCATCTTT.

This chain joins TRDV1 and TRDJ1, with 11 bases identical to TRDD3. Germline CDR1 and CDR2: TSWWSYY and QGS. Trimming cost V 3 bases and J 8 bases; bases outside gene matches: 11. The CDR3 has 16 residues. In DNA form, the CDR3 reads TGTGCTCTTGGGGACCTCCCTTACTGGGGGATAGCGAAACTCATCTTT. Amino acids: CALGDLPYWGIAKLIF.

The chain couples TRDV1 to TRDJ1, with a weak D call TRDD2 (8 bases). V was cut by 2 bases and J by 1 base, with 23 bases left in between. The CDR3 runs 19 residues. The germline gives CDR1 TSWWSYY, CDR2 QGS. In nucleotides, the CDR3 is TGTGCTCTTGGGGAATTTCTTCCTACGAGGGACTGGGGCACCGATAAACTCATCTTT. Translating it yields CALGEFLPTRDWGTDKLIF.

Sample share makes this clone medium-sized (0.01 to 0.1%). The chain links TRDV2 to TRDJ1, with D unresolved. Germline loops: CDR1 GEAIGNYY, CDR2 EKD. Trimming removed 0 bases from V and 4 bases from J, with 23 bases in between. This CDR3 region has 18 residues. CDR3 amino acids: CACDTGLIFTPEYDKLIF. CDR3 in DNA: TGTGCCTGTGACACCGGGTTGATATTTACGCCGGAGTACGATAAACTCATCTTT.

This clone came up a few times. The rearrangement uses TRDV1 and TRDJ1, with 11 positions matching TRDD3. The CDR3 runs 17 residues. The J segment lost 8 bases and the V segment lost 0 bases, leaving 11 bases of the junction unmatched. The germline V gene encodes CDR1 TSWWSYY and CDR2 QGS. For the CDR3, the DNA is TGTGCTCTTGGGGAACTAGTGGGGGATACGCCCGGCACAAAACTCATCTTT. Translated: CALGELVGDTPGTKLIF.

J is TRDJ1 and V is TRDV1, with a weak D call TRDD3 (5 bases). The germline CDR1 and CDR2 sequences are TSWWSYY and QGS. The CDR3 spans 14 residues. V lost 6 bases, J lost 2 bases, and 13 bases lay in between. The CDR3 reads CALGKTGGTDKLIF. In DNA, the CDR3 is TGTGCTCTTGGTAAGACCGGGGGGACCGATAAACTCATCTTT.

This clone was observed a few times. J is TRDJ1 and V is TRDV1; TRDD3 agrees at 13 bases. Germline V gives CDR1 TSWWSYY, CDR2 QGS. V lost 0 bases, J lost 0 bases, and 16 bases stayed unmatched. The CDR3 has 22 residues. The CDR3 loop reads CALGELRVTYWGIRLYTDKLIF. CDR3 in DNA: TGTGCTCTTGGGGAACTAAGAGTCACCTACTGGGGGATACGGCTGTACACCGATAAACTCATCTTT.

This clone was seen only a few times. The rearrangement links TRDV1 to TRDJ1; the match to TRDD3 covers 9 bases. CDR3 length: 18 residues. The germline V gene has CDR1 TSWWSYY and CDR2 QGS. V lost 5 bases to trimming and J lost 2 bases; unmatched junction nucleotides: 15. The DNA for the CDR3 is TGTGCTCTTGGGATATTCCTAAGGGGGATACCGCTTACCGATAAACTCATCTTT. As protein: CALGIFLRGIPLTDKLIF.

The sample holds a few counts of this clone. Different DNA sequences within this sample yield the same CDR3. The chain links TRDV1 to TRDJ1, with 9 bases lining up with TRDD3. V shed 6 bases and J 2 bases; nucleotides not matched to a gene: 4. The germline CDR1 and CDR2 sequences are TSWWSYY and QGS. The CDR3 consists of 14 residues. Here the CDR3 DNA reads TGTGCTCTTGGAGCGGGGGATACAACCGATAAACTCATCTTT. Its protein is CALGAGDTTDKLIF.

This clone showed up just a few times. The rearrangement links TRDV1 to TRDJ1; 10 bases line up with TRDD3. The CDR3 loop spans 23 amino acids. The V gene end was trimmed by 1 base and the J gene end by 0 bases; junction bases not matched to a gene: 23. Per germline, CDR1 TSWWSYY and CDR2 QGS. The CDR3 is CALGEHLLPLGDVVEPYTDKLIF. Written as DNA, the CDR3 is TGTGCTCTTGGGGAACATCTCCTCCCACTGGGGGATGTAGTTGAACCGTACACCGATAAACTCATCTTT.

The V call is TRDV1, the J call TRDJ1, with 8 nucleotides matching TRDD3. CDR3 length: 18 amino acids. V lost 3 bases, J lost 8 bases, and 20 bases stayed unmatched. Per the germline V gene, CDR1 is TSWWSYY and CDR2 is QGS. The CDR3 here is CALGEYGLPANHWGKLIF. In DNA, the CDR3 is TGTGCTCTTGGGGAGTATGGCCTTCCCGCTAACCACTGGGGGAAACTCATCTTT.

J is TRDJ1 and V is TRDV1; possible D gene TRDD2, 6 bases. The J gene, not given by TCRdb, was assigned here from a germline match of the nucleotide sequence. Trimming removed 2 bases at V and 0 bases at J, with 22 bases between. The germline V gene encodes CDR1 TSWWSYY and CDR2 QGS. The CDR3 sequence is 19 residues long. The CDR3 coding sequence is TGTGCTCTTGGGGAATCTCCTACGGCGGGGGCCTTTTACACCGATAAACTCATCTTT. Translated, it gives CALGESPTAGAFYTDKLIF.